The table lists the clone carrying this T cell receptor (beta chain) with a few counts. Its antigen remains unknown. PBMCs were derived from about 9.1 ml fresh peripheral blood. Amplified regions were TCR beta CDR3 sequences from RNA transcripts. HTBI primers were used for first-round RT-PCR of the TCR CDR3. TCRdb called the multiplex PCR reads again in MiXCR, with one record for every CDR3 protein. The data contain around 440,000 distinct CDR3 sequences, 15% to 19% of them seen just once; the ten biggest clones take up approximately 7.5%. This sample was included in a study of T cells in Graves' hyperthyroidism and ophthalmopathy. The overall study: Pretreatment peripheral blood was obtained at initial diagnosis.

Study results and limitations: A model using 13 V-J features told ophthalmopathy apart from stable hyperthyroidism. Ophthalmopathy onset followed model prediction by a median approximately seven months.

The germline V gene has CDR1 MNHEY and CDR2 SVGEGT. V shed 4 bases and J 4 bases; nucleotides not matched to a gene: 12. The CDR3 covers 16 residues. The sequenced sample was blood. V is TRBV6-2 or TRBV6-3 and J is TRBJ2-7; 8 bases are a match to TRBD1. The receptor's source is a young woman with Graves' hyperthyroidism. For the CDR3, the DNA is TGTGCCAGCAGTTCCTCCCCCGGGACAGGCAAATACGAGCAGTACTTC. It yields the protein CASSSSPGTGKYEQYF.